The T cell receptor (beta chain) described here comes from a study of cytomegalovirus exposure and HLA in healthy donors. Study-wide context: Clustering assigned around 77% of the approximately 400 genotyped donors to the Caucasian-associated ancestry cluster.

Findings of the study overall: There were several of the most significant clusters that appeared linked to common viral pathogens in a later analysis. Among the sequence variants, a highly shared cluster was likely an artifact of sequencing.

As to this clone: Its specificity is unknown.

Germline V gives CDR1 SGHTA, CDR2 FQGNSA. V was clipped by 5 bases and J by 7 bases; unmatched bases: 4. The CDR3 contains 14 residues. PCR was performed using 60 Vbeta and 13 Jbeta primers. Original data processing: As a later analysis found, there were roughly 80 million unique TCR beta chains, of which roughly 11 million were shared. Libraries were prepared by immunoSEQ multiplex PCR; TCRdb keeps only in-frame clonotypes and omits some of them. Clone size and V and J calls were adopted from that table, with D and trimming inferred from the DNA. The sample gives 130,000 to 150,000 clones, approximately 78% of which show up once; more than 4% is in the top ten.

This receptor was identified in a woman aged 40 to 50 in good health and CMV-seropositive. The sequenced material came from PBMCs. The V call is TRBV7-2, the J call TRBJ2-1, with 11 bases aligning to TRBD2. In DNA form, the CDR3 reads TGTGCCAGCAGCGTTAGCGGGGGGGCTAATGAGCAGTTCTTC. Residues: CASSVSGGANEQFF.